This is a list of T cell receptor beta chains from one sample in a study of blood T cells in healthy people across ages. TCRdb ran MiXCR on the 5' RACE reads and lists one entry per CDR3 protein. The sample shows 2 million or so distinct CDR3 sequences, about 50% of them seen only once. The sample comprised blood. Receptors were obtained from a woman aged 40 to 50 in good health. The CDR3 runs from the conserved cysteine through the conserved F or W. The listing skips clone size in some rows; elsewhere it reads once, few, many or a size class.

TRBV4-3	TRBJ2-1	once	CASSHLGPNNEQFF
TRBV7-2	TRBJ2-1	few	CASSLGLAVSHSYNEQFF
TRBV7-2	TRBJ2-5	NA	CASSSDTSGGVIYNEQYF
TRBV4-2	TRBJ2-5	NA	CASSQVGAGGPSETQYF
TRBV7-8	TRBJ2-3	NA	CASSLVTGSPTDTQYF
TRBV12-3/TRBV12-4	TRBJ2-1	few	CASSQKTYNEQFF
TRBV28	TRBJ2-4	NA	CASSLTKGAAKNIQYF
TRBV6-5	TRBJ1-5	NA	CASGGTSRQPQHF
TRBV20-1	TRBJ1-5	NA	CSARRAPGGPQHF
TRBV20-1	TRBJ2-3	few	CSATRPAGTGGDTQYF
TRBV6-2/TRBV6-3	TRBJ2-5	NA	CASSYSIPGLGRQNEQYF
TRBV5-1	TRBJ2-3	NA	CASSSSWVTSTDTHYF
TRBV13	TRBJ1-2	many	CASSEDRAAYGYTF
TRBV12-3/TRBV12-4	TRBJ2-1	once	CASSYRTGRRVNEQFF
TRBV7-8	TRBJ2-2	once	CASSFWPRRSNTGKLFF
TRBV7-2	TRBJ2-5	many	CASSRGGGETQYF
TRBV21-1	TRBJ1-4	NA	CASSTQNGQANEKLFF
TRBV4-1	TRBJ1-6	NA	CAGSRGQNSPLHF
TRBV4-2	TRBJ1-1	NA	CASSQGQGSGEAFF
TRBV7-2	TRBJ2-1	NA	CASSLGAGSTYNEQFF
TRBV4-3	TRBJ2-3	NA	CASSQTGTQNTDTQYF
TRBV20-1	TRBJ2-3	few	CSARPGLTASSTDTQYF
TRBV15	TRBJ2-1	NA	CATSSGEGLNSFEQFF
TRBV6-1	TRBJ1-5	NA	CASRPLSGGSNQPQHF
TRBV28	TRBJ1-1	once	CASSQGTPMNTEAFF
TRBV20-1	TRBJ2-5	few	CSARDLIRDTQETQYF
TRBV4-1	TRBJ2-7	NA	CASSHAQGGYEQYF
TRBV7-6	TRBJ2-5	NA	CASSQTRNNEQYF
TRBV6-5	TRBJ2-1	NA	CASSYAWGNEQFF
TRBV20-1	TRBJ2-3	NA	CSASQTTDTQYF
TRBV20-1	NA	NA	CGASNRPYGETQYF
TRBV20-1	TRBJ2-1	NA	CSARGRGTGSYNEQFF